One T cell receptor beta chain is described in this entry. Its antigen is not identified. Time point defined: neoterminal ileum biopsy at postoperative endoscopy, about 6 months after surgery. Sequenced by immunoSEQ multiplex PCR; TCRdb stores in-frame clones only, minus some. The repertoire has around 9,900 clones, 79% of them found once; the top ten carry around 17%. This specimen belongs to a study of T cell repertoires in ileal Crohn's disease. Study findings and constraints: Within the first postoperative year, endoscopy came at median approximately 6.3 months. All patients with clonality above 26.8% had endoscopic recurrence.

Per the germline V gene, CDR1 is LNHDA and CDR2 is SQIVND (reference sequence). The V gene lost 10 bases and the J gene lost 4 bases, with 13 bases spanning the gap. This CDR3 is 13 amino acids long. This TCR came from an adult with Crohn's disease. The V call is TRBV19, the J call TRBJ1-4; tentative D call: TRBD1 (5 bases). Specimen: ileal tissue. The CDR3 DNA reads as TGTGCCACCGCTTTAGGGGATAATGAAAAACTGTTTTTT. Residues: CATALGDNEKLFF.